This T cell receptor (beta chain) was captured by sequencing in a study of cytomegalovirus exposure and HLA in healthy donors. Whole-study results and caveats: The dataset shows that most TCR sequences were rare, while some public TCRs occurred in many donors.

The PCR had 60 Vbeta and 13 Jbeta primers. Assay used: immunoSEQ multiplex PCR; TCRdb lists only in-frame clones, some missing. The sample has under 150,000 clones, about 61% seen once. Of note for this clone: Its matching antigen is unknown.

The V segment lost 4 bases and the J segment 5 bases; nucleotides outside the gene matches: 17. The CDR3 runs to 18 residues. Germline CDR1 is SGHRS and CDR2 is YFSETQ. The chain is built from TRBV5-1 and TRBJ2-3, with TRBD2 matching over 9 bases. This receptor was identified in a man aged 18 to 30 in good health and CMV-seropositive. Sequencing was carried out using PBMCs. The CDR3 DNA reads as TGCGCCAGCAGCCTGGGCCTTTCGGCACGACTAGCGGAAGATACGCAGTATTTT. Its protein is CASSLGLSARLAEDTQYF.